The 5 T cell receptor beta chains below all came from one sample that was sequenced in a study of cytomegalovirus exposure and HLA in healthy donors. Primers for the PCR totalled 60 Vbeta and 13 Jbeta. Data came from immunoSEQ multiplex PCR; TCRdb stores just in-frame clones and leaves some out. This sample carries fewer than 150,000 clones, approximately 78% of them seen once, and the ten largest clones take 5.5% to 7%. The sample was PBMCs. These receptors all come from a woman aged 40 to 50 in good health and CMV-seropositive.

The genes are TRBV7-2 and TRBJ2-3; 7 positions agree with TRBD1. The CDR3 sequence is 15 residues long. Germline V CDR1 and CDR2: SGHTA, FQGNSA. The V segment lost 2 bases and the J segment 4 bases; nucleotides outside the gene matches: 6. The CDR3 DNA sequence: TGTGCCAGCAGCTTAACACAGGGGTGGGCAGATACGCAGTATTTT. As protein: CASSLTQGWADTQYF.

J is TRBJ1-4 and V is TRBV5-4; 9 nucleotides agree with TRBD1. Looked up from germline, CDR1 is SGHNT and CDR2 is YYREEE (reference sequence). This CDR3 spans 14 amino acids. Unmatched junction bases numbered 5, after V lost 4 bases and J lost 7 bases. CDR3 nucleotides: TGTGCCAGCAGCATACAGGGGGCGGGTGAAAAACTGTTTTTT. This gives the protein CASSIQGAGEKLFF.

This clone was recorded once. The CDR3 loop reads CASSLGSGRAADKEETQYF. Here the CDR3 DNA reads TGTGCCAGCAGTCTAGGTAGCGGGAGGGCCGCGGATAAGGAAGAGACCCAGTACTTC. The chain employs TRBV6-4 and TRBJ2-5, with 11 bases matching TRBD2. The CDR3 contains 19 residues. V lost 5 bases, J lost 3 bases, and 17 bases stayed unmatched. Germline CDR1 is MRHNA and CDR2 is SNTAGT.

The table lists this clone with a few counts. This rearrangement joins TRBV5-1 to TRBJ2-5; 7 bases map to TRBD2. Germline CDR1 and CDR2: SGHRS and YFSETQ. The V gene end was trimmed by 1 base and the J gene end by 3 bases; junction bases not matched to a gene: 12. This CDR3 region has 17 residues. The CDR3 loop is CASSLSVRVLAEETQYF. CDR3 nucleotide sequence: TGCGCCAGCAGCTTGAGTGTACGGGTCCTAGCGGAAGAGACCCAGTACTTC.

This clone was observed a single time. The chain combines TRBV19 with TRBJ1-1; D ambiguous. CDR1 is LNHDA, CDR2 SQIVND, per germline (reference sequence). The CDR3 consists of 14 residues. With 5 bases removed from V and 10 bases from J, the gap between germline ends came to 20 bases. CDR3 coding DNA: TGTGCCAGTAGTCCGGGTTTGGGTCGCGGGATAGCTTTCTTT. Translating gives CASSPGLGRGIAFF.